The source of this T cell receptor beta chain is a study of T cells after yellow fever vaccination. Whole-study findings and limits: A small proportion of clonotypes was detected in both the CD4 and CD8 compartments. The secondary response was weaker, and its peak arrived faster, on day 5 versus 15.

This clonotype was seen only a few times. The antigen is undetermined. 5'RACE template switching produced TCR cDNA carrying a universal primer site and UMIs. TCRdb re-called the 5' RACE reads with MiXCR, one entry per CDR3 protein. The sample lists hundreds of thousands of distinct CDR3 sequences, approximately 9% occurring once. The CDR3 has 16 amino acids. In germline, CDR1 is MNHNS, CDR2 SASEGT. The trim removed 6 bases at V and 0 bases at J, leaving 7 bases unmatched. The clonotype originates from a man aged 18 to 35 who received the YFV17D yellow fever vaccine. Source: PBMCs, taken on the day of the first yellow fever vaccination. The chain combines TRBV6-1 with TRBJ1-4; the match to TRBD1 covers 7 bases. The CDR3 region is CASRDRITATNEKLFF. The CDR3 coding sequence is TGTGCCAGCAGGGACAGGATAACCGCAACTAATGAAAAACTGTTTTTT.